This TCR beta chain originates from a study of shared clonotypes between healthy human individuals. The CDR3 is made up of 16 amino acids. Per the germline V gene, CDR1 is SGHKS and CDR2 is YYEKEE (reference sequence). The V gene lost 1 base and the J gene lost 2 bases, with 12 bases spanning the gap. Roughly 210 ng DNA, approximately 31,000 T cell genomes, went into each sorted-subset replicate PCR. The protocol was immunoSEQ multiplex PCR, while the TCRdb copy is restricted to in-frame clones and leaves out a portion. This table has some 1 million clones, roughly 70% appearing once. Notes on the study in general: An effect of sequencing depth on clonotype sharing among donors was expected. A generally larger estimated richness was seen in naive subsets than in memory subsets.

Comment on this clone: The antigen is not known.

The donor cohort consisted entirely of Caucasian adults residing in Nashville, Tennessee. The sequence was obtained from a man between 18 and 29 years old in good health. Sequenced: memory CD4+ T cells sorted from blood. Subset noted: CD45RA-negative fraction. The rearrangement uses TRBV5-5 and TRBJ2-2; the D is unclear. CDR3 sequence: CASSLHQVINTGELFF. CDR3 nucleotides: TGTGCCAGCAGCTTGCATCAGGTTATTAACACCGGGGAGCTGTTTTTT.